This TCR beta chain comes out of a study of blood T cell repertoires in COVID-19. Study background: Samples taken during acute and convalescent COVID-19 were collected in the United States, Italy and Spain.

Trimming shortened V by 1 base and J by 0 bases, and 7 bases separated the two germline ends. This CDR3 comprises 16 residues. CDR1 and CDR2 (germline): MNHNS, SASEGT. Original handling: Cell counts per sample came from amplifying reference gene primers. Only in-frame clones appear in the TCRdb table, and some are missing; sequencing was by immunoSEQ multiplex PCR. Clonal size and the V and J genes are those of that table, whereas D and trimming came from the DNA. Among fewer than 300,000 clones, around 90% were seen once, and the ten largest hold less than 10%. The clonotype was recovered from a man aged 18 to 30 with active or convalescent COVID-19. The sequenced sample consisted of peripheral blood. The chain carries TRBV6-1 and TRBJ2-6; unclear D gene. CDR3 sequence: CASSEVYGSGANVLTF. Written as DNA, the CDR3 is TGTGCCAGCAGTGAAGTTTACGGCTCTGGGGCCAACGTCCTGACTTTC.